Shown below are 32 T cell receptor beta chains from a single sample sequenced in a study of T-cell reconstitution after alpha-beta-depleted transplantation in children (dated by TCRdb to the mid-2010s). The protocol used for the library was PCR. The sequencer was an Illumina HiSeq 2500. To normalize quantification of the TCRbeta repertoire, the TCR libraries were built with molecular barcoding that relied on unique molecular identifiers. TCRdb reprocessing: public reads trimmed at Q25 with fastp, clones called with MiXCR, in-frame beta chains kept. For every CDR3 protein sequence, its rows merge into one entry that carries the most common genes and DNA. This sample lists 700,000 to 950,000 distinct CDR3 sequences; roughly 15% were detected once. Just under 5% of the sample lies in the top ten. The sample's treatment or condition, from its label and the paper: allogeneic hematopoietic cell transplantation with graft depleted of TCRalphabeta T cells and CD19 B cells.

The sample in question was PBMCs, mostly from graft donor cells, obtained 360 days after TCRalphabeta/CD19-depleted stem cell transplant. The receptors shown here come from a male patient younger than 18 who had a stem cell transplant for acute lymphoblastic leukemia, so the T cells may come from the graft donor.

The CDR3 reads CASSLARPLPYNEQFF. The CDR3 bases are TGCGCCAGCAGCTTGGCACGCCCCCTGCCCTACAATGAGCAGTTCTTC. The chain has TRBV5-1 and TRBJ2-1; D call uncertain. Germline V gives CDR1 SGHRS, CDR2 YFSETQ. Trimming pared 0 bases from V and 2 bases from J, leaving 12 bases between. This CDR3 region has 16 residues.

The chain joins TRBV6-1 to TRBJ2-7; 8 nucleotides agree with TRBD1. CDR1 is MNHNS and CDR2 is SASEGT in the germline V gene. V dropped 1 base and J dropped 1; count of bases not matched to a gene: 3. The CDR3 consists of 15 residues. The CDR3 nucleotides are TGTGCCAGCAGTGAAGGACAGGGGAGTTCCTACGAGCAGTACTTC. It codes for CASSEGQGSSYEQYF.

The chain links TRBV7-8 to TRBJ1-2, with TRBD1 as a possible D gene (5 bases). Per germline, CDR1 SGHVS and CDR2 FQNEAQ. CDR3 length equals 14 residues. V lost 0 bases and J 3 bases, leaving 8 bases between the germline ends. In nucleotides, the CDR3 is TGTGCCAGCAGCTTAGCCGCGACAGACTATGGCTACACCTTC. Its translation is CASSLAATDYGYTF.

This clonotype was seen only a few times. V is TRBV5-6 and J is TRBJ1-5; the match to TRBD1 covers 7 bases. V was pared by 0 bases and J by 0 bases, with 3 bases of the junction left unmatched. In germline, CDR1 is SGHDT, CDR2 YYEEEE. The CDR3 contains 16 residues. As DNA, the CDR3 is TGTGCCAGCAGCTTGGAGGGGGCCTTTAGCAATCAGCCCCAGCATTTT. It codes for CASSLEGAFSNQPQHF. The full variable domain, with the rest looked up from reference TRBV5-6 and TRBJ1-5, is DAGVTQSPTHLIKTRGQQVTLRCSPKSGHDTVSWYQQALGQGPQFIFQYYEEEERQRGNFPDRFSGHQFPNYSSELNVNALLLGDSALYLCASSLEGAFSNQPQHFGDGTRLSIL.

This sequence joins TRBV7-9 and TRBJ2-1; 8 positions agree with TRBD2. V trimming: 5 bases; J trimming: 7 bases; junction bases outside the gene matches: 13. The CDR3 runs to 16 residues. CDR1 is SEHNR and CDR2 is FQNEAQ in the germline V gene (reference sequence). The CDR3 is CASSPWVSGTGNEQFF. The CDR3 DNA is TGTGCCAGCAGCCCCTGGGTTAGCGGGACGGGGAATGAGCAGTTCTTC.

This clonotype has a count of ten or more. CDR3 DNA: TGCGCCAGCAGCCAAGGACGGGGAGGAGGGGTCGATGAGCAGTTCTTC. Its protein product is CASSQGRGGGVDEQFF. V is TRBV4-1 and J is TRBJ2-1, with D possibly TRBD2 on 6 matching bases. V lost 1 base and J 8 bases, leaving 18 bases between the germline ends. The CDR3 contains 16 residues. CDR1 and CDR2 (germline): MGHRA, YSYEKL.

This clonotype was observed many times. The chain couples TRBV29-1 to TRBJ2-1; D perhaps matches TRBD2 (6 bases). The CDR3 has 12 residues. Trimming left V 4 bases short and J 5 bases short, with 9 bases between. In germline, CDR1 is SQVTM, CDR2 ANQGSEA. The CDR3 DNA follows: TGCAGCGTTGTGGCGGGGAACAATGAGCAGTTCTTC. It is translated as CSVVAGNNEQFF.

The rearrangement uses TRBV7-2 and TRBJ2-4; 9 nucleotides agree with TRBD2. Germline V lookup: CDR1 SGHTA, CDR2 FQGNSA. The CDR3 sequence is 17 residues long. With V trimmed by 3 bases and J by 6 bases, 12 bases remained unmatched. The DNA for the CDR3 is TGTGCCAGCAGCTTGGGGCTAGCGGGACGGCTAGGAAACATTCAGTACTTC. Amino acid sequence: CASSLGLAGRLGNIQYF.

The gene calls are TRBV7-3 and TRBJ1-2; the D gene is possibly TRBD1 (5 bases). Germline V gene sequence: CDR1 SGHTA, CDR2 FQGTGA. V was shortened by 2 bases and J by 4 bases, with 8 bases between the two germline ends. CDR3 length: 13 amino acids. CDR3: CASSLAGTYGYTF. The CDR3, as DNA: TGTGCCAGCAGCTTAGCAGGGACCTATGGCTACACCTTC.

This clonotype was counted only a few times. This chain connects TRBV5-1 to TRBJ1-1; D perhaps matches TRBD1 (6 bases). This CDR3 has 14 amino acids. Germline CDR1 and CDR2: SGHRS and YFSETQ. Trimming shortened V by 2 bases and J by 4 bases, and 12 bases separated the two germline ends. CDR3 DNA sequence: TGCGCCAGCAGCTTAACAGGGCCCGTCACTGAAGCTTTCTTT. This encodes CASSLTGPVTEAFF.

The chain employs TRBV3-1 and TRBJ2-5, with TRBD2 matching over 7 bases. Per the germline V gene, CDR1 is LGHDT and CDR2 is YNNKEL (reference sequence). V was clipped by 5 bases and J by 0 bases; unmatched bases: 9. This CDR3 is built from 16 residues. The DNA for the CDR3 is TGTGCCAGCAGCAAAAGCGGGACGAGGTACCAAGAGACCCAGTACTTC. Amino acids: CASSKSGTRYQETQYF.

This sequence joins TRBV27 and TRBJ2-5, with D maybe TRBD1 (6 bases). The CDR3 spans 14 residues. Germline loops: CDR1 MNHEY, CDR2 SMNVEV (reference sequence). V gave up 2 bases and J gave up 5 bases, with 12 bases separating them. The CDR3 nucleotides read TGTGCCAGCAGTTTACTGGGGGCTGGTGAGACCCAGTACTTC. Translated: CASSLLGAGETQYF.

The chain links TRBV5-1 to TRBJ2-2; TRBD1 or TRBD2 may be the D gene (5 bases each). CDR1 is SGHRS and CDR2 is YFSETQ in the germline V gene. V lost 2 bases and J lost 6, with 14 bases in between. CDR3 length: 15 amino acids. CDR3 nucleotides: TGCGCCAGCAGCTTTGGACCCCTGGGGGCCGGGGAGCTGTTTTTT. This gives the protein CASSFGPLGAGELFF.

This clonotype appeared many times. The chain uses TRBV13 and TRBJ2-5; D remains ambiguous. From germline, CDR1 is PRHDT and CDR2 FYEKMQ (reference sequence). The CDR3 has 14 amino acids. The V and J ends lost 3 bases and 4 bases respectively, with 12 bases between them. CDR3 nucleotide sequence: TGTGCCAGCAGCTTGTTCTGGAAGGGAGAGACCCAGTACTTC. Encoded protein: CASSLFWKGETQYF.

Ten or more counts support this clonotype. V gene TRBV20-1 combines with J gene TRBJ1-5, with a possible D match to TRBD1 (5 bases). Germline CDR1 and CDR2: DFQATT and SNEGSKA (reference sequence). The CDR3 has 14 residues. Trimming left V 3 bases short and J 1 base short, with 10 bases between. The CDR3 coding sequence is TGCAGTGCTAGTGGGGGTTGGAGCAATCAGCCCCAGCATTTT. Translation gives CSASGGWSNQPQHF.

This clonotype was seen a handful of times. The chain joins TRBV5-6 to TRBJ1-4; D unclear. The V gene lost 1 base and the J gene lost 8 bases, with 12 bases spanning the gap. The germline gives CDR1 SGHDT, CDR2 YYEEEE. This CDR3 has 14 amino acids. CDR3 DNA: TGTGCCAGCAGCTTGTCAAGGGTCCGCGAAAAACTGTTTTTT. It yields the protein CASSLSRVREKLFF.

This rearrangement joins TRBV5-1 to TRBJ1-1, with TRBD1 matching over 7 bases. J gave up 0 bases and V 2 bases, and 10 bases lay outside the gene matches. This CDR3 contains 17 residues. The germline V gene has CDR1 SGHRS and CDR2 YFSETQ. The chain's CDR3 is CASSFSYPGQLNTEAFF. The CDR3 DNA reads TGCGCCAGCAGCTTCTCTTATCCGGGACAGCTGAACACTGAAGCTTTCTTT.

This chain uses TRBV11-2 with TRBJ2-5; possibly TRBD2 for D (5 bases). This CDR3 region has 13 residues. Trimming took off 5 bases at V and 3 bases at J, with 10 bases between the two ends. Germline loops: CDR1 SGHAT, CDR2 FQNNGV. The CDR3 bases are TGTGCCAGCAGCCAGTTGGGAGAAGAGACCCAGTACTTC. Its translation: CASSQLGEETQYF.

V and J are TRBV20-1 and TRBJ1-2; D uncertain. Germline V CDR1 and CDR2: DFQATT, SNEGSKA (reference sequence). CDR3 length: 14 residues. V was pared by 3 bases and J by 7 bases, with 18 bases between. In DNA, the CDR3 is TGCAGTGCTAGTCCCCCCCGGCGGCGTGGTGGCTACACCTTC. It translates to CSASPPRRRGGYTF.

Concerning this clonotype: Relative to the germline gene, one junction end is altered; a read error may explain this. V usage is TRBV5-1 and J usage is TRBJ1-4, with D possibly TRBD1 on 6 matching bases. The CDR3 is made up of 16 amino acids. Germline V lookup: CDR1 SGHRS, CDR2 YFSETQ. CDR3 loop: CASSLNRVATNEELFF. The CDR3 DNA is TGCGCCAGCAGCTTGAACAGGGTTGCAACTAATGAAGAACTGTTTTTT.

The V and J genes are TRBV12-3 or TRBV12-4 and TRBJ1-3; weak D call: TRBD1 (5 bases). The V gene lost 6 bases and the J gene lost 0 bases, with 18 bases spanning the gap. This CDR3 has 17 amino acids. The CDR3 DNA follows: TGTGCCAGCAGCCGGGGCGGACAAACCAACTCTGGAAACACCATATATTTT. Translating it yields CASSRGGQTNSGNTIYF.

This clonotype came up many times. The J gene is TRBJ2-1, the V gene TRBV29-1, with D perhaps TRBD1 or TRBD2 (5 bases each). Germline V lookup: CDR1 SQVTM, CDR2 ANQGSEA. The CDR3 has 14 amino acids. V lost 3 bases, J lost 6 bases, and 15 bases lay in between. The CDR3 sequence: CSVESGKGSNEQFF. CDR3 DNA sequence: TGCAGCGTTGAGAGCGGAAAGGGGTCCAATGAGCAGTTCTTC.

This clonotype was picked up many times. This sequence joins TRBV4-1 and TRBJ2-3; TRBD2 matches 10 bases. CDR3 length: 18 amino acids. CDR1 is MGHRA and CDR2 is YSYEKL in the germline V gene. V was pared by 2 bases and J by 2 bases, with 10 bases of the junction left unmatched. CDR3 protein: CASSQSAIAGGDTDTQYF. CDR3 nucleotides: TGCGCCAGCAGCCAAAGTGCGATAGCGGGAGGCGACACAGATACGCAGTATTTT.

The CDR3 is CASSLAPEVVFTGELFF. The CDR3 DNA is TGCGCCAGCAGCTTGGCCCCAGAAGTTGTTTTCACCGGGGAGCTGTTTTTT. V gene TRBV5-1 combines with J gene TRBJ2-2, with D unclear. Trimming left V 0 bases short and J 4 bases short, with 16 bases between. There are 17 residues in the CDR3. Germline V CDR1 and CDR2: SGHRS, YFSETQ.

This clonotype came up once. The V gene is TRBV7-6, the J gene TRBJ2-7, with D unclear. The CDR3 totals 15 residues. CDR1 and CDR2 from the germline V gene are SGHVS and FNYEAQ. V lost 5 bases, J lost 6 bases, and 20 bases lay in between. The CDR3 loop is CASSPSPVVPGEQYF. CDR3 DNA sequence: TGTGCCAGCAGCCCCTCCCCAGTCGTTCCTGGCGAGCAGTACTTC. The variable domain in full, completed from reference TRBV7-6 and TRBJ2-7, reads GAGVSQSPRYKVTKRGQDVALRCDPISGHVSLYWYRQALGQGPEFLTYFNYEAQQDKSGLPNDRFSAERPEGSISTLTIQRTEQRDSAMYRCASSPSPVVPGEQYFGPGTRLTVT.

Only a few counts were recorded for this clonotype. The chain couples TRBV20-1 to TRBJ2-7, with 8 bases lining up with TRBD2. The CDR3 covers 14 residues. Germline CDR1 reads DFQATT; CDR2 reads SNEGSKA (reference sequence). The ends lost 6 bases at V and 0 bases at J; junction bases unmatched: 7. The chain's CDR3 is CSASPGGSSYEQYF. The CDR3 DNA sequence: TGCAGTGCCTCACCGGGGGGGTCCTCCTACGAGCAGTACTTC.

This clonotype was found a few times. This chain uses TRBV29-1 with TRBJ2-7; 7 bases match TRBD1. The CDR3 length is 16 residues. The germline gives CDR1 SQVTM, CDR2 ANQGSEA. Unmatched junction bases numbered 15, after V lost 6 bases and J lost 1 base. CDR3 coding DNA: TGCAGCGTGACAGGGAGTAGTAGTATCAGATCCTACGAGCAGTACTTC. It translates to CSVTGSSSIRSYEQYF.

This chain connects TRBV14 to TRBJ2-5, with D possibly being TRBD1 (5 bases). The V end lost 2 bases, the J end lost 3 bases, and 10 bases lay between the germline ends. The CDR3 spans 14 residues. Per the germline V gene, CDR1 is SGHDN and CDR2 is FVKESK. CDR3 nucleotide sequence: TGTGCCAGCAGCCAATTCGCAGGGAAAGAGACCCAGTACTTC. Amino acid sequence: CASSQFAGKETQYF.

A remark on this clonotype: One end of the junction does not line up with germline, which may come from a read error. V is TRBV6-1 and J is TRBJ2-3, with D perhaps matching TRBD2 (5 bases). This CDR3 comprises 14 residues. The germline V gene has CDR1 MNHNS and CDR2 SASEGT. In DNA, the CDR3 is TGTGCCAGCACCGGAAGGGCTAGCACAAATACGCAGTATTTT. It specifies CASTGRASTNTQYF.

A note on this clonotype: One end of the junction varies from germline; a read error may be responsible. The chain uses TRBV11-2 and TRBJ2-5, with 9 bases that match TRBD1. The CDR3 runs to 15 residues. Germline-derived CDR1 and CDR2 are SGHAT and FQNNGV. CDR3 region: CASTLGQGRQETQYF. The CDR3 coding sequence is TGTGCCAGCACCTTAGGACAGGGGAGGCAAGAGACCCAGTACTTC. Using reference TRBV11-2 and TRBJ2-5 for the parts outside the CDR3, the full variable domain is EAGVAQSPRYKIIEKRQSVAFWCNPISGHATLYWYQQILGQGPKLLIQFQNNGVVDDSQLPKDRFSAERLKGVDSTLKIQPAKLEDSAVYLCASTLGQGRQETQYFGPGTRLLVL.

This clonotype was counted between two and nine times. V is TRBV7-6 and J is TRBJ2-3, with 11 bases matching TRBD2. This CDR3 region has 19 residues. The J segment lost 0 bases and the V segment lost 5 bases, leaving 13 bases of the junction unmatched. The germline V gene encodes CDR1 SGHVS and CDR2 FNYEAQ. CDR3 amino acids: CASSPPTSGSRGSTDTQYF. The CDR3 nucleotides are TGTGCCAGCAGCCCACCTACTAGCGGGAGTAGGGGGAGCACAGATACGCAGTATTTT.

The chain is built from TRBV20-1 and TRBJ2-1; 10 bases are a match to TRBD2. Germline V gene lookup returns CDR1 DFQATT and CDR2 SNEGSKA (reference sequence). After removal of 5 bases from V and 5 bases from J, the junction contained 15 bases not matched to a gene. The CDR3 is made up of 17 amino acids. This CDR3 is CSAWTSGFPAVNNEQFF. CDR3 DNA sequence: TGCAGTGCTTGGACTAGCGGCTTTCCAGCGGTCAACAATGAGCAGTTCTTC.